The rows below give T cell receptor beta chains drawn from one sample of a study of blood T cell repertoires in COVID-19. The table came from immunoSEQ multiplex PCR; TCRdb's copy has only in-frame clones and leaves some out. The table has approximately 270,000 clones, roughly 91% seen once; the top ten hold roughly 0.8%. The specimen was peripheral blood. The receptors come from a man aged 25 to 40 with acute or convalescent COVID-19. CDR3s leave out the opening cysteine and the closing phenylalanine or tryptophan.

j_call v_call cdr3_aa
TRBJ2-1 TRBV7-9 ASSLGTSGTGGYNEQF
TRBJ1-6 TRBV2 ASLTVINSPLH
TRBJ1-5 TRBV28 ASRPGTPSNQPQH
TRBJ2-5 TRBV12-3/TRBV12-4 ASSRAGKTQY
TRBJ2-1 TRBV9 ASSVARTGTYEQF
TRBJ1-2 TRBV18 ASSPVLGGEASGYT
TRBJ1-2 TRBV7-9 ASSPRRVPGGYGYT
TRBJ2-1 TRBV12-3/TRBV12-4 ASSFSGQGGQF
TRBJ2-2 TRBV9 ASSVTTGDTGELF
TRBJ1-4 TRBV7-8 ASSPSGGEKLF
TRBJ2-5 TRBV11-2 ASSRSHGLQETQY
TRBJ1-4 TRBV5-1 ASSPGQGGKLF
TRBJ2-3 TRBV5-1 ASSTGTSGGPSTDTQY
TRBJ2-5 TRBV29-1 SGILVQETQY
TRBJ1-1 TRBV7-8 ASSEGVPAF
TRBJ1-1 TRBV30 ASLRLTNTEAF
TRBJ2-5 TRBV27 ASSLSRSGGGETQY
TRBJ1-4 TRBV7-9 ASSGGGQLNLKNEKLF
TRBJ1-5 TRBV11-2 ASSLDRGGEGNQPQH
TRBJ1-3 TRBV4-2 ASSQELRGNTIY
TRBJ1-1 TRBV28 ASSLYTAYRGTEAF
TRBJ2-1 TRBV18 ASAGQGAFDEQF
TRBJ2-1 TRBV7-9 ASSLGSAAVPYNEQF
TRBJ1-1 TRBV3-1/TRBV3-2 ASSQPGQASRNTEAF
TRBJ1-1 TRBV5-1 ASSLGTTAGDGF
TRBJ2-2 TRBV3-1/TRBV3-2 ASSRQGSATGELF
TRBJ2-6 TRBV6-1 ASSDNSGANVLT
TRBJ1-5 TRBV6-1 ASSERLPGSNQPQH
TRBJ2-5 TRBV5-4 ASSLAQETQY
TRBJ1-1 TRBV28 ASSLSSVGRGRGAF
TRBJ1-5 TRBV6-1 ASSAPRQGADQPQH
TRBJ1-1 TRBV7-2 ASSSEQGSTEAF
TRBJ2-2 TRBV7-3 ASSKNPANTGELF
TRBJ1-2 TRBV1 TSSQATEKDGYT
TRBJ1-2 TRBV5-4 ASSPGTGVRGYT
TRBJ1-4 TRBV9 ASSLGTGGEKLF
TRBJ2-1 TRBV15 ATSRDLSGGVLNEQF
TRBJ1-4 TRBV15 ATSPLRGGLF
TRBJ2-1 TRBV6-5 ASSYEGGRSNEQF
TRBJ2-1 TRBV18 ASSRAGTGRDNEQF
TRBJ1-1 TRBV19 ASTETTGHTWAF
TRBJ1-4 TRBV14 ASSQDRQYREKLF
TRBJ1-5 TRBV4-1 ASSLLPGGNQPQH
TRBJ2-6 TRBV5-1 ASSLERSGANVLT
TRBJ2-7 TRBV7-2 ASSFHGSTATYEQY
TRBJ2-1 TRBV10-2 ATALREHNEQF
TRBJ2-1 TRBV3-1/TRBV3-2 ASSQVIAAGEQF
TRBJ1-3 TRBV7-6 ASSLSKSSGNTIY
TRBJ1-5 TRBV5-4 ASSLYGVVDQPQH
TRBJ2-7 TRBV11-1 ASSQGLAGTHEQY
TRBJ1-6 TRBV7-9 ASSLAGRNNSPLH
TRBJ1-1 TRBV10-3 AISGVNTEAF
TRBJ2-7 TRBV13 ASSFSRRQPHSYEQY
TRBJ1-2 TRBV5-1 ASSFMQGDLSGYT
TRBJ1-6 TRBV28 ASRTWGDNSPLH
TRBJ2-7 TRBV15 ATSRDARNEQY